Shown below are 17 T cell receptor beta chains from a single sample sequenced in a study of beta chain features in type 1 diabetes. Points from the study as a whole: TCRB CDR3 length was moderately but significantly reduced in all four CD4+ subsets of Type 1 diabetes patients.

Investigators reverse transcribed all isolated RNA, so they sequenced expressed TCRB transcripts. Sequencing used immunoSEQ multiplex PCR; TCRdb keeps in-frame clones, though not all of them. Among 500,000 to 650,000 clones listed, approximately 13% were seen once. Their cognate antigens are unknown. Sequencing was done on a sample of naive CD4+ T cells from blood. These receptors were taken from a man aged 30 to 45 with type 1 diabetes.

This clone was observed a handful of times. The CDR3 DNA reads TGTGCCAGCAACGAGGACAGGGGCGCCTACGAGCAGTACTTC. Translating gives CASNEDRGAYEQYF. This chain uses TRBV6-5 with TRBJ2-7; 9 bases are shared with TRBD1. The V segment lost 7 bases and the J segment 2 bases; nucleotides outside the gene matches: 6. The CDR3 loop spans 14 amino acids. CDR1 is MNHEY and CDR2 is SVGAGI in the germline V gene.

This chain uses TRBV9 with TRBJ2-3; 11 bases fit TRBD2. The CDR3 runs to 18 residues. Germline lookup yields CDR1 SGDLS and CDR2 YYNGEE. V trimming: 3 bases; J trimming: 5 bases; junction bases outside the gene matches: 14. This CDR3 reads CASSASQLAGEDKDTQYF. CDR3 nucleotide sequence: TGTGCCAGCAGCGCTTCTCAACTAGCGGGGGAAGACAAAGATACGCAGTATTTT.

This clone was detected only a few times. V gene TRBV5-1 combines with J gene TRBJ1-1, with D tentatively TRBD1 (6 bases). V dropped 4 bases and J dropped 0 bases, with 16 bases sitting between them. The CDR3 consists of 16 residues. Germline assignment: CDR1 SGHRS and CDR2 YFSETQ. The DNA of the CDR3 is TGCGCCAGCAGCCCTTTAACGGGGGCCCTGAACACTGAAGCTTTCTTT. Translating it yields CASSPLTGALNTEAFF.

The chain is built from TRBV27 and TRBJ2-3; D not resolved. V was trimmed by 5 bases and J by 4 bases, leaving 13 bases between them. This CDR3 comprises 14 residues. Germline-derived CDR1 and CDR2 are MNHEY and SMNVEV (reference sequence). The CDR3 bases are TGTGCCAGCAGTACCTTTGTGTCCTCAGATACGCAGTATTTT. This translates into CASSTFVSSDTQYF.

The genes are TRBV13 and TRBJ1-4; 7 bases fit TRBD1. Germline V gives CDR1 PRHDT, CDR2 FYEKMQ (reference sequence). V was clipped by 1 base and J by 3 bases; unmatched bases: 8. The CDR3 runs 17 residues. The CDR3 DNA follows: TGTGCCAGCAGCTTAGCGCAGGGAAGGGGGCCTAATGAAAAACTGTTTTTT. Residues: CASSLAQGRGPNEKLFF.

V is TRBV7-2 and J is TRBJ2-1; D is tentatively TRBD1 or TRBD2 (5 bases each). The V and J ends lost 5 bases and 12 bases respectively, with 17 bases between them. The CDR3 has 13 amino acids. CDR1 is SGHTA and CDR2 is FQGNSA in the germline V gene. The CDR3 bases are TGTGCCAGCAGCCCCCGGGGACGCAGTGTGCAGTTCTTC. The encoded protein is CASSPRGRSVQFF.

The chain is built from TRBV6-5 and TRBJ1-2, with D perhaps TRBD1 (5 bases). V dropped 7 bases and J dropped 7 bases, with 13 bases sitting between them. The CDR3 has 12 residues. The germline V gene has CDR1 MNHEY and CDR2 SVGAGI. CDR3 DNA: TGTGCCAGCAACACCCCAGGGTTTGGCTACACCTTC. It translates to CASNTPGFGYTF.

This clone was counted between two and nine times. This chain links TRBV27 with TRBJ1-1, with TRBD1 matching 9 bases. In germline, CDR1 is MNHEY, CDR2 SMNVEV (reference sequence). Unmatched junction bases numbered 4, after V lost 3 bases and J lost 5 bases. This CDR3 comprises 14 residues. The CDR3 reads CASSFDRGGTEAFF. The CDR3 DNA sequence: TGTGCCAGCAGTTTCGACAGGGGGGGGACTGAAGCTTTCTTT.

This clone was counted a few times. This chain connects TRBV19 to TRBJ2-1; 10 nucleotides agree with TRBD2. CDR3 length: 16 residues. V trimming: 3 bases; J trimming: 5 bases; junction bases outside the gene matches: 7. Germline V gene data show CDR1 as LNHDA and CDR2 as SQIVND (reference sequence). CDR3 DNA sequence: TGTGCCAGTAGTATCTCTAGCGGGGGATTCCACAATGAGCAGTTCTTC. It is translated as CASSISSGGFHNEQFF. Supplemented by reference TRBV19 and TRBJ2-1, the full variable domain reads DGGITQSPKYLFRKEGQNVTLSCEQNLNHDAMYWYRQDPGQGLRLIYYSQIVNDFQKGDIAEGYSVSREKKESFPLTVTSAQKNPTAFYLCASSISSGGFHNEQFFGPGTRLTVL.

The chain is built from TRBV4-2 and TRBJ2-3; 15 bases map to TRBD2. CDR1 and CDR2 (germline): LGHNA, YNFKEQ. The junction had 2 bases not matched to a gene; V was cut back by 4 bases and J by 3 bases. This CDR3 region has 16 residues. CDR3 sequence reads: CASSPGTSGGTDTQYF. CDR3 DNA sequence: TGTGCCAGCAGCCCGGGGACTAGCGGGGGGACAGATACGCAGTATTTT.

J is TRBJ2-5 and V is TRBV5-5; no clear D gene. Germline CDR1 reads SGHKS; CDR2 reads YYEKEE (reference sequence). Trimming pared 3 bases from V and 2 bases from J, leaving 14 bases between. This CDR3 spans 15 amino acids. CDR3 sequence reads: CASSSSPRLQETQYF. CDR3 bases: TGTGCCAGCAGCTCGTCCCCGCGTCTACAAGAGACCCAGTACTTC.

The J gene is TRBJ2-1, the V gene TRBV7-9; possible D gene TRBD2, 6 bases. The CDR3 totals 13 residues. Germline CDR1 reads SEHNR; CDR2 reads FQNEAQ (reference sequence). Deletions cut 3 bases from V and 10 bases from J, with 13 bases between. Here the CDR3 reads CASSFTLAKEQFF. The CDR3 DNA sequence: TGTGCCAGCAGCTTTACGCTAGCGAAAGAGCAGTTCTTC.

CDR3 bases: TGTGCCAGCAGCCGACCGGGACAGGGGGCGAGGGAGCAGTACTTC. It encodes CASSRPGQGAREQYF. The rearrangement uses TRBV7-2 and TRBJ2-7; the match to TRBD1 covers 12 bases. Per germline, CDR1 SGHTA and CDR2 FQGNSA. The CDR3 spans 15 residues. J was trimmed by 7 bases and V by 5 bases; bases with no gene match: 9.

This clone turned up a few times. This rearrangement joins TRBV5-1 to TRBJ2-6, with D tentatively TRBD1 (6 bases). V gave up 0 bases and J gave up 1 base, with 11 bases separating them. The germline V gene has CDR1 SGHRS and CDR2 YFSETQ. The CDR3 loop spans 17 amino acids. CDR3 nucleotide sequence: TGCGCCAGCAGCTTGGGACAGGCTCTATCTGGGGCCAACGTCCTGACTTTC. This codes for CASSLGQALSGANVLTF. Filled out from reference TRBV5-1 and TRBJ2-6, the complete variable domain reads KAGVTQTPRYLIKTRGQQVTLSCSPISGHRSVSWYQQTPGQGLQFLFEYFSETQRNKGNFPGRFSGRQFSNSRSEMNVSTLELGDSALYLCASSLGQALSGANVLTFGAGSRLTVL.

The table lists this clone with a count of one. The chain combines TRBV10-2 with TRBJ2-2; D might be TRBD2 (5 bases). The germline V gene encodes CDR1 WSHSY and CDR2 SAAADI. V lost 5 bases to trimming and J lost 4 bases, with 14 bases between them. The CDR3 totals 15 residues. CDR3 amino acids: CASSPSNSPTGELFF. The DNA for the CDR3 is TGCGCCAGCAGTCCTAGCAACTCACCCACCGGGGAGCTGTTTTTT.

The table lists this clone with a few counts. The rearrangement uses TRBV4-2 and TRBJ1-2; no clear D gene. With 0 bases removed from V and 3 bases from J, the gap between germline ends came to 8 bases. CDR3 size: 14 residues. Germline lookup yields CDR1 LGHNA and CDR2 YNFKEQ. Written as DNA, the CDR3 is TGTGCCAGCAGCCAAGATCAAGCAGACTATGGCTACACCTTC. It encodes CASSQDQADYGYTF.

About this clone: The junction differs from germline at one of its ends, possibly a read error. The chain is built from TRBV6-1 and TRBJ2-5, with 9 bases that match TRBD2. CDR1 and CDR2 from the germline V gene are MNHNS and SASEGT. This CDR3 region has 15 residues. CDR3 in amino acids: CASSEVGTSRETQYF. In DNA form, the CDR3 reads TGTGCCAGCAGCGAAGTCGGGACTAGCAGGGAGACCCAGTACTTC.